The 17 T cell receptor beta chains reported below all come from one sample, sequenced in a study of technical replicates of blood from a handful of donors. TCRdb's copy holds only in-frame clones and misses some; the assay was immunoSEQ multiplex PCR. The table has 60,000 to 90,000 clones, about 92% seen once. Source material: T cells isolated from PBMCs. Receptors were obtained from a human donor in good health.

The V gene is TRBV2, the J gene TRBJ2-5; D not certain. This CDR3 contains 13 residues. Trimming left V 7 bases short and J 5 bases short, with 14 bases between. Germline V gene data show CDR1 as SNHLY and CDR2 as FYNNEI. The CDR3 here is CASISGLLETQYF. For the CDR3, the DNA is TGTGCCAGCATTTCAGGTCTTTTGGAGACCCAGTACTTC.

This chain connects TRBV7-9 to TRBJ2-1; no clear D. The germline V gene encodes CDR1 SEHNR and CDR2 FQNEAQ (reference sequence). The CDR3 is made up of 15 amino acids. V shed 6 bases and J shed 0 bases, with 12 bases lying between them. CDR3 sequence reads: CASSHGGSSYNEQFF. The CDR3 DNA is TGTGCCAGCAGTCATGGTGGCTCCTCCTACAATGAGCAGTTCTTC. The variable domain in full, completed from reference TRBV7-9 and TRBJ2-1, reads DTGVSQNPRHKITKRGQNVTFRCDPISEHNRLYWYRQTLGQGPEFLTYFQNEAQLEKSRLLSDRFSAERPKGSFSTLEIQRTEQGDSAMYLCASSHGGSSYNEQFFGPGTRLTVL.

The V gene is TRBV7-2, the J gene TRBJ2-6; D is uncertain. V was cut by 3 bases and J by 0 bases, with 9 bases left in between. The CDR3 covers 16 residues. Germline-derived CDR1 and CDR2 are SGHTA and FQGNSA. CDR3 nucleotide sequence: TGTGCCAGCAGCTTCCCTAACCTCTCTGGGGCCAACGTCCTGACTTTC. It codes for CASSFPNLSGANVLTF.

This chain links TRBV30 with TRBJ2-7; TRBD1 matches at 7 bases. Per germline, CDR1 GTSNPN and CDR2 SVGIG (reference sequence). The length of the CDR3 is 15 residues. Trimming removed 2 bases from V and 0 bases from J; junction bases left unmatched: 7. The CDR3 sequence is CAWSYTGASSYEQYF. The CDR3 DNA sequence: TGTGCCTGGAGTTACACAGGGGCGAGCTCCTACGAGCAGTACTTC.

The rearrangement uses TRBV2 and TRBJ2-7; TRBD2 matches at 12 bases. The germline gives CDR1 SNHLY, CDR2 FYNNEI. Losses at the gene ends were 1 base for V and 2 bases for J; bases not matched to a gene: 6. This CDR3 is 17 amino acids long. The CDR3, as DNA: TGTGCCAGCAGTGAAGTCCTAGCGGGAGGGCCCCCCTACGAGCAGTACTTC. It encodes CASSEVLAGGPPYEQYF. Using reference TRBV2 and TRBJ2-7 for the parts outside the CDR3, the full variable domain is EPEVTQTPSHQVTQMGQEVILRCVPISNHLYFYWYRQILGQKVEFLVSFYNNEISEKSEIFDDQFSVERPDGSNFTLKIRSTKLEDSAMYFCASSEVLAGGPPYEQYFGPGTRLTVT.

V usage is TRBV18 and J usage is TRBJ2-5; the match to TRBD2 covers 13 bases. Losses at the gene ends were 2 bases for V and 5 bases for J; bases not matched to a gene: 5. Germline-derived CDR1 and CDR2 are KGHSH and LQKENI. This CDR3 region has 16 residues. The CDR3, as DNA: TGTGCCAGCTCACCAGTGGGACTAGCGGGATACGAGACCCAGTACTTC. Encoded protein: CASSPVGLAGYETQYF.

The chain combines TRBV5-5 with TRBJ2-2, with a tentative D call TRBD1 (5 bases). From germline, CDR1 is SGHKS and CDR2 YYEKEE (reference sequence). Trimming removed 5 bases at V and 4 bases at J, with 15 bases between. CDR3 size: 15 residues. Here the CDR3 DNA reads TGTGCCAGCAGACTTGACAGCTATTCCACCGGGGAGCTGTTTTTT. Translated, it gives CASRLDSYSTGELFF.

The J gene is TRBJ2-5, the V gene TRBV29-1, with D perhaps matching TRBD2 (7 bases). Germline V CDR1 and CDR2: SQVTM, ANQGSEA. V lost 6 bases and J 5 bases, leaving 13 bases between the germline ends. The CDR3 totals 12 residues. The CDR3 DNA reads TGCAGCGTCCCAAGGGGGGGCGAGACCCAGTACTTC. It yields the protein CSVPRGGETQYF.

This clone was observed a single time. V and J are TRBV11-3 and TRBJ2-5; possibly TRBD2 for D (5 bases). The V end was cut by 0 bases, the J end by 5 bases, with 10 bases between. There are 14 residues in the CDR3. Per germline, CDR1 SGHNT and CDR2 YENEEA. In nucleotides, the CDR3 is TGTGCCAGCAGCTTAGAGCGAGGGTGGGAGACCCAGTACTTC. Translation: CASSLERGWETQYF.

This chain connects TRBV2 to TRBJ2-2; 7 nucleotides agree with TRBD1. Germline V gives CDR1 SNHLY, CDR2 FYNNEI. Trimming took 6 bases from V and 7 from J; bases not matched to a gene: 8. The CDR3 totals 14 residues. The CDR3 sequence: CASRLDRAIGELFF. The CDR3 nucleotides are TGTGCCAGCAGACTCGACAGGGCTATCGGGGAGCTGTTTTTT. Full variable domain (rest looked up from reference TRBV2 and TRBJ2-2): EPEVTQTPSHQVTQMGQEVILRCVPISNHLYFYWYRQILGQKVEFLVSFYNNEISEKSEIFDDQFSVERPDGSNFTLKIRSTKLEDSAMYFCASRLDRAIGELFFGEGSRLTVL.

The rearrangement links TRBV7-9 to TRBJ1-5; TRBD1 might be the D (5 bases). The CDR3 extends over 14 amino acids. Germline V gene sequence: CDR1 SEHNR, CDR2 FQNEAQ (reference sequence). The germline V and J ends were trimmed by 2 bases and 4 bases, with 9 bases remaining between them. The CDR3 region has the DNA TGTGCCAGCAGCTTACAGGGCTGGAATCAGCCCCAGCATTTT. Residues: CASSLQGWNQPQHF.

The CDR3 nucleotides are TGTGCCAGCAGCCCGACTAGCATGAACACTGAAGCTTTCTTT. This codes for CASSPTSMNTEAFF. J is TRBJ1-1 and V is TRBV5-8; D call uncertain. The CDR3 length is 14 residues. Trimming cost V 4 bases and J 0 bases, with 10 bases left between them. Germline V gene sequence: CDR1 SGHTS, CDR2 YDEGEE. Full variable domain (rest looked up from reference TRBV5-8 and TRBJ1-1): EAGVTQSPTHLIKTRGQQATLRCSPISGHTSVYWYQQALGLGLQFLLWYDEGEERNRGNFPPRFSGRQFPNYSSELNVNALELEDSALYLCASSPTSMNTEAFFGQGTRLTVV.

The V call is TRBV11-3, the J call TRBJ2-6, with 7 bases lining up with TRBD1. Per the germline V gene, CDR1 is SGHNT and CDR2 is YENEEA. V was clipped by 5 bases and J by 0 bases; unmatched bases: 13. The CDR3 has 19 amino acids. CDR3 protein: CASSGASRGQSSGANVLTF. CDR3 nucleotide sequence: TGTGCCAGCAGCGGGGCTAGCAGGGGACAGAGCTCTGGGGCCAACGTCCTGACTTTC. Based on the CDR3 plus reference TRBV11-3 and TRBJ2-6, the full variable domain is EAGVVQSPRYKIIEKKQPVAFWCNPISGHNTLYWYLQNLGQGPELLIRYENEEAVDDSQLPKDRFSAERLKGVDSTLKIQPAELGDSAVYLCASSGASRGQSSGANVLTFGAGSRLTVL.

V is TRBV5-1 and J is TRBJ2-7, with 7 nucleotides matching TRBD1. Per the germline V gene, CDR1 is SGHRS and CDR2 is YFSETQ. V was clipped by 0 bases and J by 3 bases; unmatched bases: 3. This CDR3 has 14 residues. CDR3 loop: CASSLEGGYYEQYF. DNA for the CDR3: TGCGCCAGCAGCTTGGAAGGGGGCTACTACGAGCAGTACTTC.

To note about this clone: The junction shows a germline mismatch at one end, possibly a read error. The J gene is TRBJ2-2, the V gene TRBV5-1; TRBD2 matches at 7 bases. Germline lookup yields CDR1 SGHRS and CDR2 YFSETQ. CDR3 size: 16 residues. The DNA for the CDR3 is TGCGCCGGCAGCCGGCAACTAGCGACAGACACCGGGGAGCTGTTTTTT. Protein sequence: CAGSRQLATDTGELFF. Combining the CDR3 with reference TRBV5-1 and TRBJ2-2 gives the whole variable domain KAGVTQTPRYLIKTRGQQVTLSCSPISGHRSVSWYQQTPGQGLQFLFEYFSETQRNKGNFPGRFSGRQFSNSRSEMNVSTLELGDSALYLCAGSRQLATDTGELFFGEGSRLTVL.

The gene calls are TRBV2 and TRBJ2-1; 7 bases align to TRBD2. This CDR3 spans 15 amino acids. Germline values: CDR1 SNHLY, CDR2 FYNNEI. V dropped 7 bases and J dropped 6; count of bases not matched to a gene: 12. CDR3 DNA: TGTGCCAGCACCCGTGGTAGCGGGCGGGGCAATGAGCAGTTCTTC. The encoded protein is CASTRGSGRGNEQFF.

The chain employs TRBV29-1 and TRBJ2-1; D perhaps matches TRBD1 (5 bases). The V end was cut by 0 bases, the J end by 5 bases, with 14 bases between. Germline V gene sequence: CDR1 SQVTM, CDR2 ANQGSEA. The CDR3 totals 15 residues. The chain's CDR3 is CSVEDQGSTDNEQFF. The CDR3 DNA reads TGCAGCGTTGAAGATCAGGGCTCCACGGACAATGAGCAGTTCTTC.